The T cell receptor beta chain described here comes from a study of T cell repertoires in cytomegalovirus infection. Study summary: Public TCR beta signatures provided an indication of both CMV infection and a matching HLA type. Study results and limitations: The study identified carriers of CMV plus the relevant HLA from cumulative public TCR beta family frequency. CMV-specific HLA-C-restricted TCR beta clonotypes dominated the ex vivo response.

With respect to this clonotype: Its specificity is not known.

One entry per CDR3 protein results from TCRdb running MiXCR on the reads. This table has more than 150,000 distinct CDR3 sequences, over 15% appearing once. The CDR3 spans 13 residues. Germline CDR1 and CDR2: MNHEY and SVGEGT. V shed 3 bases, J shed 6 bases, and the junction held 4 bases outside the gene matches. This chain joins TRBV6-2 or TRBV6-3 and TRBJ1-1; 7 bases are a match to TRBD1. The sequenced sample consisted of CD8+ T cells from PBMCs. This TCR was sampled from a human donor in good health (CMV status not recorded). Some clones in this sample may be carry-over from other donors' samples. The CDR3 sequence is CASSYEGAAEAFF. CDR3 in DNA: TGTGCCAGCAGTTATGAGGGGGCCGCTGAAGCTTTCTTT.